This record looks at one T cell receptor beta chain sequence and its context. As yet, its antigen is unknown. The sample originates from a study of post-analysis software for immune sequencing data. Study results and limitations: By F measure, samples from a shared preparation batch strongly co-clustered. With TRBV5-6, TRBV5-1 and TRBV20-1 included, about five TRBV segments were more frequent in patients than in controls.

V gave up 0 bases and J gave up 7 bases, with 8 bases separating them. CDR1 and CDR2 from the germline V gene are SGHRS and YFSETQ. The CDR3 covers 13 residues. Libraries were made from TCR beta cDNA, and they carried unique molecular identifiers. It was from roughly 1 to 10 million T cells that approximately 500,000 cDNA molecules came. TCRdb independently ran MiXCR on the PCR reads; one entry per CDR3 protein. Among under 900,000 distinct CDR3 sequences, about 50% were seen once, and the ten largest hold over 4%. The V call is TRBV5-1, the J call TRBJ1-5, with D uncertain. Specimen: blood. The clonotype comes from a girl under 18 with multiple sclerosis. The CDR3 spells CASSLGLLQPQHF. CDR3 in DNA: TGCGCCAGCAGCTTGGGGCTCTTGCAGCCCCAGCATTTT.